This T cell receptor beta chain was recovered during a study of blood T cells in healthy people across ages. A second roughly 6 to 11 cycle PCR used barcoded and J-beta primers. All samples gave at least 2.5 million CDR3-containing paired-end reads. TCRdb independently ran MiXCR on the 5' RACE reads; one entry per CDR3 protein. The sample carries around 500,000 distinct CDR3 sequences, around 48% recorded once. The amount of total RNA extracted per sample was at least 6 micrograms. A note on this clonotype: Its specificity is not known.

Study-level points and caveats: Roughly linear age-related decline in beta diversity appeared, significant by age roughly 40.

The receptor's source is a man older than 75 in good health. The specimen was blood.

In nucleotides, the CDR3 is TGTGCCAGCAGCTTGGTTTTGGGAGGACGAGGAGAGACCCAGTACTTC. It codes for CASSLVLGGRGETQYF. This rearrangement joins TRBV7-9 to TRBJ2-5; the D gene is possibly TRBD2 (6 bases). CDR3 length: 16 residues. Germline CDR1 is SEHNR and CDR2 is FQNEAQ (reference sequence). The V and J ends lost 3 bases and 4 bases respectively, with 18 bases between them. The complete variable domain, with remaining parts taken from reference TRBV7-9 and TRBJ2-5, reads DTGVSQNPRHKITKRGQNVTFRCDPISEHNRLYWYRQTLGQGPEFLTYFQNEAQLEKSRLLSDRFSAERPKGSFSTLEIQRTEQGDSAMYLCASSLVLGGRGETQYFGPGTRLLVL.